This TCR beta chain was sequenced during a study of blood T cell repertoires in COVID-19. The CDR3 totals 16 residues. V shed 0 bases and J 0 bases; nucleotides not matched to a gene: 2. Per the germline V gene, CDR1 is LGHNA and CDR2 is YSLEER. Produced via immunoSEQ multiplex PCR; TCRdb's table is partial and in-frame only. The sample shows tens of thousands of clones, around nine tenths of them seen only once. V gene TRBV4-3 combines with J gene TRBJ1-1, with 9 bases fitting TRBD1. The source material was peripheral blood. This receptor was taken from a human donor in a cohort sampled during active COVID-19. DNA of the CDR3: TGCGCCAGCAGCCAAGAGACAGGGGGAATGAACACTGAAGCTTTCTTT. Amino acids: CASSQETGGMNTEAFF.